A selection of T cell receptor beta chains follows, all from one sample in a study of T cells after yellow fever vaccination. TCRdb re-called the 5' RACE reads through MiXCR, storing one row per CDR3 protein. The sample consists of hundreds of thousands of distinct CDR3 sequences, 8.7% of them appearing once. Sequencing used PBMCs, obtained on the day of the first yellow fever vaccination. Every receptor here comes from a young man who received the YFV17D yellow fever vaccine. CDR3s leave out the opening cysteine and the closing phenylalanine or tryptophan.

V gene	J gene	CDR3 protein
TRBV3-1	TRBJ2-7	ASSHDRVPLNEQY
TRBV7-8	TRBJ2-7	ASSLEDSYEQY
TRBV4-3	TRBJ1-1	ASSQDGLKRVDTEAF
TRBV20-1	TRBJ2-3	SASQTSGVGDTQY
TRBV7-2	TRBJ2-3	ASSLEGNTPTTTQY
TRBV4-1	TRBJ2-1	ASSQGSARVRNEQF
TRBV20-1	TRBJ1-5	SARAYSNQPQH
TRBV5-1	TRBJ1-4	ASSGQGATNEKLF
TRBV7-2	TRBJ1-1	ASSWDRDKAL
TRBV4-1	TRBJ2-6	ASSSRLAGSGANVLT
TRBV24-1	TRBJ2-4	ATSDSRGSGNIQY
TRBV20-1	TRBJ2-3	SARDPGPDTQY
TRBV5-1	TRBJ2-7	ASSPSKAAYEQY
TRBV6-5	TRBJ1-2	ASSYRGAKYRYT
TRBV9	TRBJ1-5	ASSVGSGSNQPQH
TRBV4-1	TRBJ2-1	ASSQVGGHNEQF
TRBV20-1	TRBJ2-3	SVGYTDTQY
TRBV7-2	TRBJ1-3	ASSPTALRGNTIY
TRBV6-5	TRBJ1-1	ASSYVRRDTEAF
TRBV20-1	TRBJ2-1	SARDLGSGGHNEQF
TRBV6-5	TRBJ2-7	ASSNRDSYEQY
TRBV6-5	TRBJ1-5	ASSYSGRWPQH
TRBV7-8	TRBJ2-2	ASSLLGALGTGELF
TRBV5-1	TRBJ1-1	ASSLRTVGNTEAF
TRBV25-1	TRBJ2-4	ASSDPGINIQY
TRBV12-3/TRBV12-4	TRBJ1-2	ASSLRRTGWGYGYT